The 24 T cell receptor beta chains below come from one sample, sequenced in a study of blood T cell repertoires in COVID-19. Clones were read by immunoSEQ multiplex PCR, and TCRdb kept only the in-frame ones, dropping some. This table has 280,000 or so clones, around 89% appearing once. The sequencing sample was made of PBMCs or T cells enriched from blood (not recorded which). These receptors originate from a woman between 18 and 30 years old with acute COVID-19.

The chain recombines TRBV7-8 with TRBJ1-1; 8 positions agree with TRBD1. This CDR3 is built from 17 residues. Germline assignment: CDR1 SGHVS and CDR2 FQNEAQ. J lost 1 base, V lost 3 bases, and 10 bases had no gene match. Written as DNA, the CDR3 is TGTGCCAGCAGCTTGGCCCGGGGGACAGGACGGAACACTGAAGCTTTCTTT. Protein: CASSLARGTGRNTEAFF.

The genes are TRBV6-1 and TRBJ2-3, with TRBD2 matching 10 bases. The CDR3 is made up of 17 amino acids. Germline CDR1 is MNHNS and CDR2 is SASEGT. The V and J ends lost 1 base and 5 bases, in that order; junction bases with no gene match: 9. The CDR3 nucleotides are TGTGCCAGCAGTGAAGAGGTAGCGGGAGGTGGGGAAGATACGCAGTATTTT. Translated, it gives CASSEEVAGGGEDTQYF.

V is TRBV24-1 and J is TRBJ2-7; TRBD1 agrees at 12 bases. This CDR3 region has 15 residues. The germline gives CDR1 KGHDR, CDR2 SFDVKD. With 5 bases clipped from V and 4 bases from J, the junction kept 5 bases outside the gene matches. The chain's CDR3 is CATSGGQGARYEQYF. CDR3 DNA: TGTGCCACCAGTGGGGGACAGGGGGCGCGATACGAGCAGTACTTC.

V is TRBV18 and J is TRBJ2-1, with D maybe TRBD2 (6 bases). Germline V gives CDR1 KGHSH, CDR2 LQKENI. Trimming shortened V by 3 bases and J by 5 bases, and 14 bases separated the two germline ends. The CDR3 length is 15 residues. CDR3 amino acids: CASSPGTQQHNEQFF. CDR3 bases: TGTGCCAGCTCACCCGGGACTCAACAGCACAATGAGCAGTTCTTC.

V is TRBV24-1 and J is TRBJ2-7; unclear D gene. The CDR3 is made up of 13 amino acids. The germline V gene encodes CDR1 KGHDR and CDR2 SFDVKD. Trimming removed 3 bases from V and 1 base from J, with 6 bases in between. Here the CDR3 reads CATSDGLSYEQYF. The CDR3 coding sequence is TGTGCCACCAGTGATGGCCTTTCCTACGAGCAGTACTTC.

The V gene is TRBV6-5, the J gene TRBJ2-7; possible D gene TRBD2, 6 bases. The V end lost 6 bases, the J end lost 0 bases, and 15 bases lay between the germline ends. Germline CDR1 and CDR2: MNHEY and SVGAGI. The CDR3 is 15 amino acids. CDR3 in DNA: TGTGCCAGCAGCGACCGACTAGGAAGCTCCTACGAGCAGTACTTC. Amino acid sequence: CASSDRLGSSYEQYF.

The J gene is TRBJ1-5, the V gene TRBV4-1; 10 bases are shared with TRBD1. Germline V gene sequence: CDR1 MGHRA, CDR2 YSYEKL. The CDR3 sequence is 16 residues long. The V and J ends lost 1 base and 5 bases, in that order; junction bases with no gene match: 5. The CDR3 DNA follows: TGCGCCAGCAGCCAAGTCTTCGGGACAGGGGATCAGCCCCAGCATTTT. Translating it yields CASSQVFGTGDQPQHF.

The chain is built from TRBV12-5 and TRBJ2-7; D is perhaps TRBD1 (5 bases). This CDR3 is built from 14 residues. V was cut by 0 bases and J by 2 bases, with 8 bases left in between. The V gene's germline CDR1 is LGHNT and CDR2 FRNRAP. The CDR3 DNA sequence: TGTGCTAGTGGTTTGGTTGCAGGGCCCTACGAGCAGTACTTC. Amino acid sequence: CASGLVAGPYEQYF.

The chain links TRBV5-1 to TRBJ1-1; the D is unclear. Per germline, CDR1 SGHRS and CDR2 YFSETQ. V lost 1 base to trimming and J lost 3 bases, with 7 bases between them. The CDR3 runs to 13 residues. CDR3 sequence reads: CASSLYLYTEAFF. CDR3 nucleotide sequence: TGCGCCAGCAGCTTGTATTTGTACACTGAAGCTTTCTTT. The entire variable domain, with the rest obtained from reference TRBV5-1 and TRBJ1-1, is as follows: KAGVTQTPRYLIKTRGQQVTLSCSPISGHRSVSWYQQTPGQGLQFLFEYFSETQRNKGNFPGRFSGRQFSNSRSEMNVSTLELGDSALYLCASSLYLYTEAFFGQGTRLTVV.

The rearrangement links TRBV30 to TRBJ1-1, with a tentative D call TRBD1 (5 bases). V gave up 2 bases and J gave up 6 bases, with 10 bases separating them. In germline, CDR1 is GTSNPN, CDR2 SVGIG (reference sequence). The CDR3 runs 12 residues. This chain's CDR3 is CAWSQGTPEAFF. The CDR3 bases are TGTGCCTGGAGTCAGGGAACTCCTGAAGCTTTCTTT.

V and J are TRBV29-1 and TRBJ1-4; 9 bases match TRBD1. Per germline, CDR1 SQVTM and CDR2 ANQGSEA. Germline trimming cut 4 bases from V and 5 bases from J; bases unmatched to any gene: 5. This CDR3 comprises 14 residues. The CDR3 loop reads CSVGDRAGNEKLFF. The CDR3 nucleotides read TGCAGCGTTGGGGACAGGGCTGGAAATGAAAAACTGTTTTTT.

The chain joins TRBV7-9 to TRBJ1-6, with 7 bases lining up with TRBD1. Germline lookup yields CDR1 SEHNR and CDR2 FQNEAQ (reference sequence). The CDR3 contains 14 residues. V dropped 2 bases and J dropped 9; count of bases not matched to a gene: 4. This chain's CDR3 is CASSLTGERSPLHF. CDR3 in DNA: TGTGCCAGCAGCTTAACAGGGGAGCGTTCACCCCTCCACTTT. Full variable domain (missing parts from reference TRBV7-9 and TRBJ1-6): DTGVSQNPRHKITKRGQNVTFRCDPISEHNRLYWYRQTLGQGPEFLTYFQNEAQLEKSRLLSDRFSAERPKGSFSTLEIQRTEQGDSAMYLCASSLTGERSPLHFGNGTRLTVT.

The chain uses TRBV7-2 and TRBJ2-2, with a possible D match to TRBD2 (5 bases). The CDR3 consists of 16 residues. Germline V gene sequence: CDR1 SGHTA, CDR2 FQGNSA. The V gene lost 0 bases and the J gene lost 7 bases, with 15 bases spanning the gap. The CDR3 protein is CASSLASGDGGGELFF. The CDR3 nucleotides are TGTGCCAGCAGCTTAGCCAGCGGAGACGGTGGCGGGGAGCTGTTTTTT.

The V and J genes are TRBV6-6 and TRBJ2-1, with 7 bases aligning to TRBD1. This CDR3 spans 14 amino acids. The V segment lost 6 bases and the J segment 6 bases; nucleotides outside the gene matches: 8. Germline V gene data show CDR1 as MNHNY and CDR2 as SVGAGI (reference sequence). This chain's CDR3 is CASRPPGQTNEQFF. The CDR3 DNA is TGTGCCAGCAGACCACCGGGACAGACCAATGAGCAGTTCTTC.

The CDR3 sequence: CASSDTGVGDTQYF. As DNA, the CDR3 is TGCGCCAGCAGTGACACGGGAGTAGGAGATACGCAGTATTTT. This chain uses TRBV10-1 with TRBJ2-3; tentative D call: TRBD2 (6 bases). The V end was cut by 3 bases, the J end by 5 bases, with 12 bases between. Per the germline V gene, CDR1 is WNHNN and CDR2 is SYGVQD (reference sequence). This CDR3 contains 14 residues.

This sequence joins TRBV5-6 and TRBJ1-6; maybe TRBD1 (6 bases). Looked up from germline, CDR1 is SGHDT and CDR2 is YYEEEE. The germline V and J ends were trimmed by 2 bases and 5 bases, with 8 bases remaining between them. The CDR3 extends over 14 amino acids. The chain's CDR3 is CASSFGQNNSPLHF. The CDR3 DNA sequence: TGTGCCAGCAGCTTTGGACAGAATAATTCACCCCTCCACTTT.

V usage is TRBV19 and J usage is TRBJ1-5; TRBD1 is a possible D gene (6 bases). Germline V gene sequence: CDR1 LNHDA, CDR2 SQIVND (reference sequence). Deletions cut 3 bases from V and 9 bases from J, with 21 bases between. The CDR3 loop spans 16 amino acids. Here the CDR3 reads CASSMSGDPMQRPQHF. CDR3 bases: TGTGCCAGTAGTATGTCAGGGGACCCTATGCAACGGCCCCAGCATTTT.

CDR3 DNA: TGTGCCAGTAGTATCGCCGGGGGAGGCGGGAGCGGGTCCTACGAGCAGTACTTC. Amino acid sequence: CASSIAGGGGSGSYEQYF. J is TRBJ2-7 and V is TRBV19; 7 nucleotides line up with TRBD2. The germline V gene encodes CDR1 LNHDA and CDR2 SQIVND (reference sequence). With V trimmed by 3 bases and J by 1 base, 15 bases remained unmatched. The CDR3 contains 18 residues. The complete variable domain, with remaining parts taken from reference TRBV19 and TRBJ2-7, reads DGGITQSPKYLFRKEGQNVTLSCEQNLNHDAMYWYRQDPGQGLRLIYYSQIVNDFQKGDIAEGYSVSREKKESFPLTVTSAQKNPTAFYLCASSIAGGGGSGSYEQYFGPGTRLTVT.

The chain combines TRBV5-5 with TRBJ1-2, with a tentative D call TRBD1 (6 bases). The ends were cut back, 3 bases at V and 4 bases at J, with 16 bases in the middle. The CDR3 totals 15 residues. CDR1 and CDR2 from the germline V gene are SGHKS and YYEKEE (reference sequence). The CDR3 loop reads CASSSGGGLSYGYTF. CDR3 in DNA: TGTGCCAGCAGCTCCGGCGGGGGGCTGAGCTATGGCTACACCTTC.

V and J are TRBV28 and TRBJ1-2; D ambiguous. The CDR3 spans 11 residues. V gave up 7 bases and J gave up 8 bases, with 11 bases separating them. Germline CDR1 reads MDHEN; CDR2 reads SYDVKM. CDR3 residues: CASITPLGYTF. CDR3 nucleotides: TGTGCCAGCATAACACCTTTGGGCTACACCTTC.

V is TRBV5-5 and J is TRBJ2-5; maybe TRBD2 (6 bases). The ends were cut back, 0 bases at V and 4 bases at J, with 16 bases in the middle. The CDR3 sequence is 16 residues long. Germline V gene data show CDR1 as SGHKS and CDR2 as YYEKEE (reference sequence). CDR3 bases: TGTGCCAGCAGCTTGGGTGTGGGGGGAGCGGGAGAGACCCAGTACTTC. Translation: CASSLGVGGAGETQYF.

This chain joins TRBV28 and TRBJ1-1; 7 bases agree with TRBD1. CDR1 is MDHEN, CDR2 SYDVKM, per germline. The CDR3 sequence is 14 residues long. V gave up 6 bases and J gave up 0 bases; unmatched junction bases: 4. The chain's CDR3 is CASRDGQVNTEAFF. The CDR3 nucleotides read TGTGCCAGCAGGGATGGACAGGTGAACACTGAAGCTTTCTTT.

V gene TRBV19 combines with J gene TRBJ1-1; TRBD1 might be the D (6 bases). The germline gives CDR1 LNHDA, CDR2 SQIVND (reference sequence). V lost 3 bases and J lost 3, with 11 bases in between. CDR3 length: 14 residues. CDR3 DNA sequence: TGTGCCAGTAGTATTCAGGGGATGGACACTGAAGCTTTCTTT. Translating gives CASSIQGMDTEAFF.

The chain carries TRBV18 and TRBJ2-6; TRBD2 agrees at 10 bases. V gave up 4 bases and J gave up 0 bases; unmatched junction bases: 6. The CDR3 totals 18 residues. Looked up from germline, CDR1 is KGHSH and CDR2 is LQKENI. As DNA, the CDR3 is TGTGCCAGCTCACTTCGTAGCGGGGGGAGCTCTGGGGCCAACGTCCTGACTTTC. Its protein product is CASSLRSGGSSGANVLTF.